These 29 T cell receptor beta chains were sequenced from one sample in a study of OX40 agonist ivuxolimab in advanced cancers. Sequencing used immunoSEQ multiplex PCR; TCRdb keeps in-frame clones, though not all of them. The sample records about 120,000 clones, approximately 90% being singletons. The sequencing used CD4+ or CD8+ T cells sorted from blood, collected in a trial of the OX40 agonist ivuxolimab. These receptors all stem from an adult with an advanced solid tumor such as melanoma, head and neck, liver or kidney cancer.

The gene calls are TRBV28 and TRBJ1-5; tentative D call: TRBD1 (5 bases). V lost 3 bases, J lost 5 bases, and 14 bases lay in between. This CDR3 contains 15 residues. Germline values: CDR1 MDHEN, CDR2 SYDVKM. The CDR3 spells CASSLDSWGHQPQHF. Written as DNA, the CDR3 is TGTGCCAGCAGTTTGGATTCTTGGGGACATCAGCCCCAGCATTTT.

V and J are TRBV7-3 and TRBJ1-6; no firm D call. The V and J ends lost 1 base and 9 bases respectively, with 13 bases between them. The CDR3 loop spans 15 amino acids. Germline assignment: CDR1 SGHTA and CDR2 FQGTGA. The chain's CDR3 is CASSLMVRPVSPLHF. The CDR3 DNA reads as TGTGCCAGCAGCTTAATGGTCCGGCCAGTTTCACCCCTCCACTTT. The variable domain in full, with the rest retrieved from reference TRBV7-3 and TRBJ1-6, is GAGVSQTPSNKVTEKGKYVELRCDPISGHTALYWYRQSLGQGPEFLIYFQGTGAADDSGLPNDRFFAVRPEGSVSTLKIQRTERGDSAVYLCASSLMVRPVSPLHFGNGTRLTVT.

The chain employs TRBV5-1 and TRBJ1-2, with TRBD1 as a possible D gene (5 bases). Per the germline V gene, CDR1 is SGHRS and CDR2 is YFSETQ. The CDR3 loop spans 15 amino acids. V gave up 1 base and J gave up 5 bases, with 15 bases separating them. CDR3: CASSLSGIGTYGYTF. The CDR3 nucleotides read TGCGCCAGCAGCTTGTCGGGTATTGGGACTTATGGCTACACCTTC. Drawing the rest from reference TRBV5-1 and TRBJ1-2, the complete variable domain is KAGVTQTPRYLIKTRGQQVTLSCSPISGHRSVSWYQQTPGQGLQFLFEYFSETQRNKGNFPGRFSGRQFSNSRSEMNVSTLELGDSALYLCASSLSGIGTYGYTFGSGTRLTVV.

The V call is TRBV9, the J call TRBJ2-2; a possible D gene is TRBD1 (5 bases). CDR3 length: 16 amino acids. Germline V gene lookup returns CDR1 SGDLS and CDR2 YYNGEE. V was cut by 2 bases and J by 3 bases, with 14 bases left in between. For the CDR3, the DNA is TGTGCCAGCAGCGTGCAGGGATATGAAGACACCGGGGAGCTGTTTTTT. Its translation is CASSVQGYEDTGELFF.

In its sample, this clone was seen once. J is TRBJ2-5 and V is TRBV27; 10 bases line up with TRBD1. Germline CDR1 is MNHEY and CDR2 is SMNVEV (reference sequence). The trim removed 7 bases at V and 5 bases at J, leaving 10 bases unmatched. CDR3 size: 15 residues. Here the CDR3 DNA reads TGTGCCAGCACGCCACGACAGGGGGCGTGGGAGACCCAGTACTTC. It is translated as CASTPRQGAWETQYF.

This clone has a single count. The chain recombines TRBV28 with TRBJ1-4; TRBD1 agrees at 7 bases. V trimming: 6 bases; J trimming: 6 bases; junction bases outside the gene matches: 13. Germline V gene lookup returns CDR1 MDHEN and CDR2 SYDVKM. This CDR3 region has 16 residues. This CDR3 reads CASRPERGRGDEKLFF. In DNA form, the CDR3 reads TGTGCCAGCAGACCTGAAAGGGGGCGCGGGGATGAAAAACTGTTTTTT.

CDR3 bases: TGTGCCAGCAGCTCCGGGACAGGGTTTGCCTACGAGCAGTACTTC. This translates into CASSSGTGFAYEQYF. The rearrangement uses TRBV7-9 and TRBJ2-7; 9 bases agree with TRBD1. CDR1 and CDR2 (germline): SEHNR, FQNEAQ (reference sequence). Trimming removed 4 bases from V and 2 bases from J; junction bases left unmatched: 6. The CDR3 is 15 amino acids. Full variable domain (outside the CDR3, taken from reference TRBV7-9 and TRBJ2-7): DTGVSQNPRHKITKRGQNVTFRCDPISEHNRLYWYRQTLGQGPEFLTYFQNEAQLEKSRLLSDRFSAERPKGSFSTLEIQRTEQGDSAMYLCASSSGTGFAYEQYFGPGTRLTVT.

V is TRBV19 and J is TRBJ1-5, with 11 bases lining up with TRBD1. This CDR3 has 16 residues. With 10 bases clipped from V and 4 bases from J, the junction kept 12 bases outside the gene matches. CDR1 is LNHDA and CDR2 is SQIVND in the germline V gene (reference sequence). Here the CDR3 reads CATRGSGTGGNQPQHF. CDR3 sequence (DNA): TGTGCCACAAGGGGATCCGGGACAGGGGGGAATCAGCCCCAGCATTTT.

The V call is TRBV6-4, the J call TRBJ2-1, with 7 bases identical to TRBD2. CDR3 length equals 14 residues. CDR1 and CDR2 (germline): MRHNA, SNTAGT. Trimming took 5 bases from V and 5 from J; bases not matched to a gene: 6. The CDR3 spells CASSTQRGDNEQFF. The CDR3 DNA follows: TGTGCCAGCAGTACCCAGCGGGGCGACAATGAGCAGTTCTTC.

The chain couples TRBV10-3 to TRBJ1-1; D is unresolved. The V and J ends lost 5 bases and 8 bases respectively, with 18 bases between them. CDR3 length equals 14 residues. Germline V gene data show CDR1 as ENHRY and CDR2 as SYGVKD. This CDR3 is CAISTPEGRGEAFF. CDR3 coding DNA: TGTGCCATCAGTACCCCCGAGGGCCGAGGGGAAGCTTTCTTT.

The J gene is TRBJ1-4, the V gene TRBV7-9, with 7 bases lining up with TRBD1. V lost 1 base to trimming and J lost 7 bases; unmatched junction nucleotides: 9. The CDR3 runs to 16 residues. Germline values: CDR1 SEHNR, CDR2 FQNEAQ (reference sequence). The CDR3 DNA reads TGTGCCAGCAGCTTAGGGAGAGGGGGCTTAATTGAAAAACTGTTTTTT. Translating gives CASSLGRGGLIEKLFF.

The chain links TRBV11-1 to TRBJ2-7, with TRBD1 identical over 10 bases. With V trimmed by 5 bases and J by 3 bases, 7 bases remained unmatched. This CDR3 contains 15 residues. The germline V gene has CDR1 SGHAT and CDR2 FQDESV (reference sequence). CDR3 DNA sequence: TGTGCCAGCAGCGAAGGGACAGGGGTTAACTACGAGCAGTACTTC. It encodes CASSEGTGVNYEQYF.

The chain carries TRBV15 and TRBJ2-3; TRBD2 is a possible D gene (5 bases). This CDR3 comprises 15 residues. Trimming stripped 1 base from V and 2 bases from J, with 10 bases between. The V gene's germline CDR1 is LNHNV and CDR2 YYDKDF (reference sequence). CDR3 sequence (DNA): TGTGCCACCAGCAGAGGGCTAGCCCCCACAGATACGCAGTATTTT. Translation gives CATSRGLAPTDTQYF.

The chain recombines TRBV6-6 with TRBJ2-3, with D possibly being TRBD2 (5 bases). V was clipped by 4 bases and J by 0 bases, with 14 bases between them. The length of the CDR3 is 16 residues. Germline V lookup: CDR1 MNHNY, CDR2 SVGAGI (reference sequence). CDR3 protein: CASSSWTSASTDTQYF. The CDR3 region has the DNA TGTGCCAGCAGTTCGTGGACTTCCGCTAGCACAGATACGCAGTATTTT.

The V gene is TRBV6-5, the J gene TRBJ2-7; D uncertain. This CDR3 comprises 13 residues. Trimming removed 8 bases at V and 2 bases at J, with 13 bases between. The germline V gene encodes CDR1 MNHEY and CDR2 SVGAGI. CDR3 DNA: TGTGCCAGCGATAGTACACGAACCTACGAGCAGTACTTC. It codes for CASDSTRTYEQYF.

The chain has TRBV5-1 and TRBJ1-1; weak D call: TRBD1 (6 bases). V lost 0 bases and J lost 4, with 10 bases in between. Germline CDR1 is SGHRS and CDR2 is YFSETQ. This CDR3 region has 14 residues. CDR3 in amino acids: CASSLAQGSTEAFF. In nucleotides, the CDR3 is TGCGCCAGCAGCTTGGCCCAGGGGAGCACTGAAGCTTTCTTT.

The chain joins TRBV30 to TRBJ1-2, with D maybe TRBD1 (6 bases). Germline values: CDR1 GTSNPN, CDR2 SVGIG (reference sequence). This CDR3 is built from 16 residues. Trimming left V 0 bases short and J 0 bases short, with 14 bases between. Here the CDR3 reads CAWSVPDSISNYGYTF. CDR3 in DNA: TGTGCCTGGAGTGTTCCGGACAGCATTTCTAACTATGGCTACACCTTC.

This chain uses TRBV28 with TRBJ1-6; D unresolved. The germline CDR1 and CDR2 sequences are MDHEN and SYDVKM. The CDR3 has 15 amino acids. The germline V and J ends were trimmed by 7 bases and 6 bases, with 16 bases remaining between them. CDR3 protein: CASTLRVQANSPLHF. CDR3 sequence (DNA): TGTGCCAGCACCCTAAGGGTCCAGGCTAATTCACCCCTCCACTTT.

The rearrangement links TRBV6-5 to TRBJ2-7, with D maybe TRBD2 (5 bases). Germline lookup yields CDR1 MNHEY and CDR2 SVGAGI. Between the trimmed V and J ends, which lost 6 bases and 7 bases, there was a span of 13 bases. The CDR3 totals 12 residues. CDR3 residues: CASRRGPLEQYF. In nucleotides, the CDR3 is TGTGCCAGCAGACGGGGTCCTTTGGAGCAGTACTTC.

This rearrangement joins TRBV4-2 to TRBJ1-2; the match to TRBD1 covers 8 bases. The J segment lost 3 bases and the V segment lost 0 bases, leaving 3 bases of the junction unmatched. CDR1 LGHNA and CDR2 YNFKEQ come from the germline V gene. This CDR3 has 15 residues. CDR3 DNA sequence: TGTGCCAGCAGCCAAGATCGGACAGGGTACTATGGCTACACCTTC. This gives the protein CASSQDRTGYYGYTF.

This clone was observed a single time. The chain carries TRBV5-8 and TRBJ2-5; D is ambiguous. This CDR3 is 10 amino acids long. Germline-derived CDR1 and CDR2 are SGHTS and YDEGEE. The ends were cut back, 6 bases at V and 9 bases at J, with 9 bases in the middle. The CDR3 DNA sequence: TGTGCCAGCACCTGGTGGCCCCAGTACTTC. It yields the protein CASTWWPQYF.

V and J are TRBV5-5 and TRBJ2-7; 13 bases are shared with TRBD2. In germline, CDR1 is SGHKS, CDR2 YYEKEE (reference sequence). Unmatched junction bases numbered 4, after V lost 4 bases and J lost 6 bases. The CDR3 has 14 residues. The DNA of the CDR3 is TGTGCCAGCAGCGTCGGGACTAGCGGGGTCGAGCAGTACTTC. Translated, it gives CASSVGTSGVEQYF.

This chain joins TRBV18 and TRBJ2-3; D gene unclear. CDR1 KGHSH and CDR2 LQKENI come from the germline V gene. There are 14 residues in the CDR3. V was shortened by 0 bases and J by 5 bases, with 9 bases between the two germline ends. CDR3 amino acids: CASSPPMQQDTQYF. The CDR3 DNA reads as TGTGCCAGCTCACCACCTATGCAGCAAGATACGCAGTATTTT.

This clone has just one count. The V and J genes are TRBV7-2 and TRBJ2-1; 12 nucleotides line up with TRBD2. From germline, CDR1 is SGHTA and CDR2 FQGNSA. V dropped 4 bases and J dropped 12; count of bases not matched to a gene: 7. The CDR3 extends over 14 amino acids. CDR3 bases: TGTGCCAGCAGCTCACCGACTAGCGGGGGAACGCAGTTCTTC. This encodes CASSSPTSGGTQFF.

The V and J genes are TRBV5-1 and TRBJ2-5; 7 nucleotides match TRBD1. CDR1 is SGHRS and CDR2 is YFSETQ in the germline V gene. The CDR3 has 14 residues. The V gene end was trimmed by 5 bases and the J gene end by 3 bases; junction bases not matched to a gene: 7. The CDR3 region has the DNA TGCGCCAGCAGGTCCGGGACAGTTAAAGAGACCCAGTACTTC. This encodes CASRSGTVKETQYF.

The chain uses TRBV7-9 and TRBJ2-7, with TRBD2 identical over 12 bases. Per germline, CDR1 SEHNR and CDR2 FQNEAQ (reference sequence). Trimming at V came to 2 bases and at J to 6 bases, leaving 2 bases not matched to a gene. The CDR3 is 14 residues long. CDR3 sequence reads: CASSLSGLAGEQYF. The CDR3 DNA reads TGTGCCAGCAGCTTATCGGGACTAGCGGGCGAGCAGTACTTC.

V is TRBV7-2 and J is TRBJ1-2; TRBD1 is a possible D gene (6 bases). This CDR3 has 18 amino acids. The germline V gene has CDR1 SGHTA and CDR2 FQGNSA. The V end lost 2 bases, the J end lost 0 bases, and 19 bases lay between the germline ends. The CDR3 loop reads CASSLRRGGAETNYGYTF. The CDR3 coding sequence is TGTGCCAGCAGCTTAAGGCGCGGGGGCGCGGAAACTAACTATGGCTACACCTTC.

The rearrangement joins TRBV7-2 to TRBJ2-7; the match to TRBD1 covers 7 bases. Germline V gives CDR1 SGHTA, CDR2 FQGNSA. CDR3 size: 13 residues. Germline trimming cut 4 bases from V and 4 bases from J; bases unmatched to any gene: 4. The CDR3 bases are TGTGCCAGCAGCTCGGGACAGTTTTACGAGCAGTACTTC. It is translated as CASSSGQFYEQYF.

The chain couples TRBV7-2 to TRBJ1-2; TRBD1 is a possible D gene (6 bases). V dropped 4 bases and J dropped 1 base, with 19 bases sitting between them. The CDR3 consists of 17 residues. Germline V gives CDR1 SGHTA, CDR2 FQGNSA. CDR3 in amino acids: CASSSLETGDVNYGYTF. CDR3 sequence (DNA): TGTGCCAGCAGCTCCTTGGAGACAGGAGACGTTAACTATGGCTACACCTTC.